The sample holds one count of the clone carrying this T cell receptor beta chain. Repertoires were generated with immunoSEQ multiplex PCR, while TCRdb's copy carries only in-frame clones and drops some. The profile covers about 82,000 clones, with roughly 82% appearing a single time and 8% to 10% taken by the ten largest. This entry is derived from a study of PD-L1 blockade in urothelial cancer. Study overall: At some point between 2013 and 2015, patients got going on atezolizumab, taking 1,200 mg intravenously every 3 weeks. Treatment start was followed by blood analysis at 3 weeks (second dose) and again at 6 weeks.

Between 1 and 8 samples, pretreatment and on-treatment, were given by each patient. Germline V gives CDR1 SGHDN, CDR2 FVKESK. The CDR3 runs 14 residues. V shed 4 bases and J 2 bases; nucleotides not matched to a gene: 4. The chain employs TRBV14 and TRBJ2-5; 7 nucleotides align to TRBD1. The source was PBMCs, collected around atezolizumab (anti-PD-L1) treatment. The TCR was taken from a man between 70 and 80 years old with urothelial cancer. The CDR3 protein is CASSRPGQQETQYF. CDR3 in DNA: TGTGCCAGCAGCCGCCCGGGACAGCAAGAGACCCAGTACTTC.